Included here is one TCR beta chain sequence, with context. This sample was taken from a study of blood T cell repertoires in COVID-19. Study-level background: Sites in the United States, Italy and Spain provided acute and convalescent COVID-19 samples. T cells, B-cell-depleted T cells, or PBMCs supplied cDNA or gDNA.

Per the authors' pipeline: How many nucleated cells were present was estimated from reference gene primer amplification. Sequencing was performed with immunoSEQ multiplex PCR; in TCRdb, only in-frame clones are kept and a portion is missing. The V and J calls and clone size were taken over from that table, and D and trimming were inferred from the DNA. The table has fewer than 400,000 clones, approximately 87% seen once. This CDR3 contains 17 residues. Trimming cost V 3 bases and J 4 bases; bases outside gene matches: 5. CDR1 is LGHNA, CDR2 YNFKEQ, per germline. Among Cohort 3 donors, those recovered had two negative PCRs, clearance, or symptom resolution.

This chain joins TRBV4-2 and TRBJ2-3; 15 bases align to TRBD2. The sequenced material came from PBMCs or T cells enriched from blood (not recorded which). The TCR originated in a woman aged 45 to 65 who had recovered from COVID-19. CDR3: CASSHPWTSGGADTQYF. The DNA of the CDR3 is TGTGCCAGCAGCCATCCTTGGACTAGCGGGGGGGCAGATACGCAGTATTTT.